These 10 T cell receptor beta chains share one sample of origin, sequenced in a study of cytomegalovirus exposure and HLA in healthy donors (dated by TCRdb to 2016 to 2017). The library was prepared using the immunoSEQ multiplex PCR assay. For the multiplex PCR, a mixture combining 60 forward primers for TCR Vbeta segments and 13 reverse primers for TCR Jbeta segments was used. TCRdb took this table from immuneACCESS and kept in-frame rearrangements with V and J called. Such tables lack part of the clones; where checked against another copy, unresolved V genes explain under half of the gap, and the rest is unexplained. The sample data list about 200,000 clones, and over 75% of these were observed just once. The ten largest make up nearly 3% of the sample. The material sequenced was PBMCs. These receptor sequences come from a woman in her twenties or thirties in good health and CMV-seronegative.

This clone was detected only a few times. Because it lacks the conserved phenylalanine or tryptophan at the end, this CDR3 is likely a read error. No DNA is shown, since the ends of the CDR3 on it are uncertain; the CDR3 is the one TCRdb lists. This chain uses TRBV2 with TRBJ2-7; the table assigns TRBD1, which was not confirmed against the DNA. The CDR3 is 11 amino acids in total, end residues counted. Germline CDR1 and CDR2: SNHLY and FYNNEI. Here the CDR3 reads CASSLLTGFGI.

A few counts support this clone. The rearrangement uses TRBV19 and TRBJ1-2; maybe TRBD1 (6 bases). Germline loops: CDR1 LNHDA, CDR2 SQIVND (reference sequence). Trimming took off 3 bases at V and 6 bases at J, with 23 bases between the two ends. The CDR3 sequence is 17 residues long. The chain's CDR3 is CASSIVGLTGSLDGYTF. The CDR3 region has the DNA TGTGCCAGTAGTATTGTGGGGTTGACAGGCAGCTTGGATGGCTACACCTTC.

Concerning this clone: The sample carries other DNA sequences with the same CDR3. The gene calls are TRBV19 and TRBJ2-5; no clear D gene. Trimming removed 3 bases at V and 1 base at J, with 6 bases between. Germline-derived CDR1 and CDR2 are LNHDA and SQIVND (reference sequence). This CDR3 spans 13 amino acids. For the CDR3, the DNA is TGTGCCAGTAGTATCCTACCCCAAGAGACCCAGTACTTC. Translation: CASSILPQETQYF. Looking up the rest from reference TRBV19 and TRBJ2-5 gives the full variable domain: DGGITQSPKYLFRKEGQNVTLSCEQNLNHDAMYWYRQDPGQGLRLIYYSQIVNDFQKGDIAEGYSVSREKKESFPLTVTSAQKNPTAFYLCASSILPQETQYFGPGTRLLVL.

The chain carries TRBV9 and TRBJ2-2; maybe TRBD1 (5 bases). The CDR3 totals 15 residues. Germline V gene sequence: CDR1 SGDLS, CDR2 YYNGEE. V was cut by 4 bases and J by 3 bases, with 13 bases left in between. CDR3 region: CASSPRQKYTGELFF. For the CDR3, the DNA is TGTGCCAGCAGCCCCCGACAGAAGTACACCGGGGAGCTGTTTTTT.

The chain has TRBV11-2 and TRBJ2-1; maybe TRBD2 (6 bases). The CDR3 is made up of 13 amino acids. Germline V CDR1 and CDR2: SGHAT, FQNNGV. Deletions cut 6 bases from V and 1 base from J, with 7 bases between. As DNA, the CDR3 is TGTGCCAGCAGGCTAGCGTCCTACAATGAGCAGTTCTTC. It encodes CASRLASYNEQFF.

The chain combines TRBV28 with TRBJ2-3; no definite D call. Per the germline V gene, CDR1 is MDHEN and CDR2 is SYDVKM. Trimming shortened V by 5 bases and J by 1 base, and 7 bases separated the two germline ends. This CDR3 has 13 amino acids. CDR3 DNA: TGTGCCAGCAGTCCTCCTGGCACAGATACGCAGTATTTT. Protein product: CASSPPGTDTQYF.

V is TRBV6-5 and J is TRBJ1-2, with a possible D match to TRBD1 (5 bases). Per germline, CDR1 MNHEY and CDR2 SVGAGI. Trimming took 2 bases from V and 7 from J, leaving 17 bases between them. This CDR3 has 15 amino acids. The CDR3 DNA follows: TGTGCCAGCAGTTACATTTTCCGACAGACGAGTGGCTACACCTTC. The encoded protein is CASSYIFRQTSGYTF.

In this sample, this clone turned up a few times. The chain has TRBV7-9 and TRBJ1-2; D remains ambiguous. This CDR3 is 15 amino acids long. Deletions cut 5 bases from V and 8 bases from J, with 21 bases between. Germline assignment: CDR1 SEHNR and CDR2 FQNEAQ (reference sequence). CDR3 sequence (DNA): TGTGCCAGCAGCCCGGGAGTATATGGGCCGGGCGGCTACACCTTC. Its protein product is CASSPGVYGPGGYTF.

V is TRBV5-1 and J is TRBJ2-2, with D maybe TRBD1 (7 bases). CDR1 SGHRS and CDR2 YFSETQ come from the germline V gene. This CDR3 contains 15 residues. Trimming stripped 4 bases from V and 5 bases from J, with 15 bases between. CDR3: CASSLRQGGTGELFF. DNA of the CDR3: TGCGCCAGCAGCCTTCGACAGGGAGGAACCGGGGAGCTGTTTTTT.

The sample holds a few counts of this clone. The CDR3 DNA follows: TGTGCCAGCAGTTTTTCCCTAGGGGGGGCTCTGTGGTACGAGCAGTACTTC. Protein: CASSFSLGGALWYEQYF. The chain links TRBV28 to TRBJ2-7, with D possibly being TRBD2 (7 bases). The length of the CDR3 is 17 residues. The V gene's germline CDR1 is MDHEN and CDR2 SYDVKM. Trimming took off 3 bases at V and 4 bases at J, with 22 bases between the two ends. The full variable domain, with the rest looked up from reference TRBV28 and TRBJ2-7, is DVKVTQSSRYLVKRTGEKVFLECVQDMDHENMFWYRQDPGLGLRLIYFSYDVKMKEKGDIPEGYSVSREKKERFSLILESASTNQTSMYLCASSFSLGGALWYEQYFGPGTRLTVT.